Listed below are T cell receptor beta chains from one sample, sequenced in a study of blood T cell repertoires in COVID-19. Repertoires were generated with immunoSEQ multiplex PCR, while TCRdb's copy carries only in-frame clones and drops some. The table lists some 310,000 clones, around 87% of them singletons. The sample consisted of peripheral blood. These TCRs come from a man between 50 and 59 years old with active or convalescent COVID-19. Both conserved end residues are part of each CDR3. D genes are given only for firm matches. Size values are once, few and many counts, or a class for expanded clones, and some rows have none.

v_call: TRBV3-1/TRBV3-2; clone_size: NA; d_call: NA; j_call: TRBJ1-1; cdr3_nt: TGTGCCAGCAGCTCGCCGCTACAGCAGAACACTGAAGCTTTCTTT; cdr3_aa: CASSSPLQQNTEAFF
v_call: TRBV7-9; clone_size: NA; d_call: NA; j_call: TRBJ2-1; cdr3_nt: TGTGCCAGCATGCGGGCGGAAAGCTCCTACAATGAGCAGTTCTTC; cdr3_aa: CASMRAESSYNEQFF
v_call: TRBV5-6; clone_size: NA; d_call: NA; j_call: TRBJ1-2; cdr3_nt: TGTGCCAGCAGCTTGGCGGCGGTTACTAACTATGGCTACACCTTC; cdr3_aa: CASSLAAVTNYGYTF
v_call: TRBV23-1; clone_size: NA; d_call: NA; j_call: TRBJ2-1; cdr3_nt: TGCGCCAGCACCTACCGGGACTCAGGATGCCAAAGGGAGTTCTTC; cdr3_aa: CASTYRDSGCQREFF
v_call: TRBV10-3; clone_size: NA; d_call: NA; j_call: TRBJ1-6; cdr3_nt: TGTGCCATCAGTGTAGGACAGTATAATTCACCCCTCCACTTT; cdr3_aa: CAISVGQYNSPLHF
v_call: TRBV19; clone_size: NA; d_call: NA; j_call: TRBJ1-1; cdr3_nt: TGTGCCAGTAGTTCGGGCTCAGGGGCCACCCGCACTGAAGCTTTCTTT; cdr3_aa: CASSSGSGATRTEAFF
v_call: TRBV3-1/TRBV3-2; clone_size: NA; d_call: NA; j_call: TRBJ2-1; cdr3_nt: TGTGCCAGCAGCCAAGAGTCGCAACAGTACAATGAGCAGTTCTTC; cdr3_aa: CASSQESQQYNEQFF
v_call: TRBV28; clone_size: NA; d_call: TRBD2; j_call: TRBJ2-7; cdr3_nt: TGTGCCAGCAGTTTATATGCCCTAGCGGGAGGTCGGGAGCAGTACTTC; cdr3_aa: CASSLYALAGGREQYF
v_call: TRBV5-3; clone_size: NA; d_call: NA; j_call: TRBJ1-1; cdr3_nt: TGTGCCAGAAGCTTGGGTCGCGTCGGGACAAGGCTCCCCCACCGAGAAGCTTTCTTT; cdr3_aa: CARSLGRVGTRLPHREAFF
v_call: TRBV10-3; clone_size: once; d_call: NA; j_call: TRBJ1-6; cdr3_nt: TGTGCCATCAGCCCTGGTCGGACAGTAATAGGAGGTTCACCCCTCCACTTT; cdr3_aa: CAISPGRTVIGGSPLHF
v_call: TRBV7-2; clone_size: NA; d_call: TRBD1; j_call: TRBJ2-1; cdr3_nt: TGTGCCAGCAGCTCCCAAGGGACAGGAAATGAGCAGTTCTTC; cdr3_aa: CASSSQGTGNEQFF
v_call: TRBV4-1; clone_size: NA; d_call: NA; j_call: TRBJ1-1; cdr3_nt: TGCGCCAGCAGCAAACGACAGGATGAGACTGAAGCTTTCTTT; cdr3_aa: CASSKRQDETEAFF
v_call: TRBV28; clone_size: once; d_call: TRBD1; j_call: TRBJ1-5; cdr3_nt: TGTGCCAGCAGGGCCGGGGACAGGGTCAATCAGCCCCAGCATTTT; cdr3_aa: CASRAGDRVNQPQHF
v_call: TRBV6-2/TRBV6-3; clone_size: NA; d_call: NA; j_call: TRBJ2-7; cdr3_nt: TGTGCCAGCAGTTTAGGGGACATCTCGACCTACGAGCAGTACTTC; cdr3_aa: CASSLGDISTYEQYF
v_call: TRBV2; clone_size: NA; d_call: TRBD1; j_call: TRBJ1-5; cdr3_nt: TGTGCCAGCGGGACAGCAAATCAGCCCCAGCATTTT; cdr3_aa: CASGTANQPQHF
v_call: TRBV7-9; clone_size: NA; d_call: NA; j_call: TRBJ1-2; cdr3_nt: TGTGCCAGCAGCTTAACAGGGTCTAACTATGGCTACACCTTC; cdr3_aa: CASSLTGSNYGYTF
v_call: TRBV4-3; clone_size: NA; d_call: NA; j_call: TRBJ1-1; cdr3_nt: TGCGCCAGCAGCCAAGCGGTGAACACTGAAGCTTTCTTT; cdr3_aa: CASSQAVNTEAFF
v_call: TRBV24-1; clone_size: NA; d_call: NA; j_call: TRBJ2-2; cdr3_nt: TGTGCCACCGCTGACAGCAGCACCGGGGAGCTGTTTTTT; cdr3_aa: CATADSSTGELFF
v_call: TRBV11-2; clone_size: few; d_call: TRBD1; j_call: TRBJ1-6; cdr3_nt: TGTGCCAGCACCGAAAACTCAGGGGGTTCACCCCTCCACTTT; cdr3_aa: CASTENSGGSPLHF
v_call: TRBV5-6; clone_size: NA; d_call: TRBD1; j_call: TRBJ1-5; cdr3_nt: TGTGCCAGCAGCTTCCGGGACAGGCCGAATCAGCCCCAGCATTTT; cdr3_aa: CASSFRDRPNQPQHF
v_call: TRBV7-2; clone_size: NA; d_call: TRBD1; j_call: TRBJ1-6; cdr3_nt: TGTGCCAGCAGCTTAGGGGGGCAGGGGGATCATTCACCCCTCCACTTT; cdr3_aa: CASSLGGQGDHSPLHF
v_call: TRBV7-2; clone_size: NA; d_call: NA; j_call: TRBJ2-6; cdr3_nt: TGTGCCAGCAGCTTAGTTGTCAGCTCTGGGGCCAACGTCCTGACTTTC; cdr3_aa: CASSLVVSSGANVLTF
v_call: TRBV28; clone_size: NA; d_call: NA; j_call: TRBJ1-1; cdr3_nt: TGTGCCAGCAGTGCTGCTCAGTTGAACACTGAAGCTTTCTTT; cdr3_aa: CASSAAQLNTEAFF
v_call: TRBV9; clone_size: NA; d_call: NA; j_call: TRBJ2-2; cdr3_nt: TGTGCCAGCAGCGTAGAGGGCAGGGCGACCGGGGAGCTGTTTTTT; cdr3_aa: CASSVEGRATGELFF
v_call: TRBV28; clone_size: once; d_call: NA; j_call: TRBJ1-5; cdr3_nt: TGTGCCAGCAGCGAGACCCGGGGGCCCCAGCATTTT; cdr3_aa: CASSETRGPQHF
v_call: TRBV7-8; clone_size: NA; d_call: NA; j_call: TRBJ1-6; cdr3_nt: TGTGCCAGCAGCTTAGCGAGCTCACCCCTCCACTTT; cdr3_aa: CASSLASSPLHF
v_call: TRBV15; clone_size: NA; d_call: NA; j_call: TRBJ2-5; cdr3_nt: TGTGCCACCAGCAACATGCAGTACTTC; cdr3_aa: CATSNMQYF
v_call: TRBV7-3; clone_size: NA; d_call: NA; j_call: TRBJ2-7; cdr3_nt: TGTGCCAGCAGCTTAACCCCCGGGAGCCCTCTCTACGAGCAGTACTTC; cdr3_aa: CASSLTPGSPLYEQYF
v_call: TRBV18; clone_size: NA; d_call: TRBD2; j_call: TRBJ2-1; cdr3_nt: TGTGCCAGCTCACCACCCGGCGGGAGGACTTACAATGAGCAGTTCTTC; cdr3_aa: CASSPPGGRTYNEQFF
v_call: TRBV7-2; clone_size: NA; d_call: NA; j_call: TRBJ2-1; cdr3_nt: TGTGCCAGCAGCTGGATCTTGCGGAATGAGCAGTTCTTC; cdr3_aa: CASSWILRNEQFF
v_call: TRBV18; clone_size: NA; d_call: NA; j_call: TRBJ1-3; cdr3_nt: TGTGCCAGCTCATCATTCAGCTCTGGAAACACCATATATTTT; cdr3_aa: CASSSFSSGNTIYF
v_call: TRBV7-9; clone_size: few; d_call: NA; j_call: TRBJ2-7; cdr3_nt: TGTGCCAGCAGCTTAGAACAGGGTGGACGCTACGAGCAGTACTTC; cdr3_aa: CASSLEQGGRYEQYF